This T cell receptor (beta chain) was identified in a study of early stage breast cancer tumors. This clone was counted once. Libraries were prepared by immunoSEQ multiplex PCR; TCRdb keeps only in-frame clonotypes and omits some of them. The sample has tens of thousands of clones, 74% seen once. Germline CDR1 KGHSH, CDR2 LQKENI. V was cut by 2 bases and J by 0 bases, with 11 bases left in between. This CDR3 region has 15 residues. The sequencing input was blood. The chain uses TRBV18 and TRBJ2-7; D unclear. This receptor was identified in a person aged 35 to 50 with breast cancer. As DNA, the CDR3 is TGTGCCAGCTCACCAAGTCGAAGGAGCTCCTACGAGCAGTACTTC. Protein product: CASSPSRRSSYEQYF.